Listed here is a single T cell receptor beta chain. These data originate in a study of blood T cell repertoires in COVID-19. Study at large: The analysed material was cDNA or gDNA that came from T cells, B-cell-depleted T cells, or PBMCs.

Cohort 3 recovered donors had two negative PCRs, clearance, or symptom resolution. Original handling: Counts of nucleated cells, estimated from reference gene primer amplification, were obtained. Here immunoSEQ multiplex PCR was the method, and the copy in TCRdb shows in-frame clones only, minus some. Clone size and V and J calls were adopted from that table, with D and trimming inferred from the DNA. The profile shows over 110,000 clones, about 90% of them singletons. Specimen: PBMCs or T cells enriched from blood (not recorded which). This TCR came from a man between 60 and 75 years old who had recovered from COVID-19.

In nucleotides, the CDR3 is TGTGCCAGCTCACCACCCAAGGGGACAGGGGGTATTGAGCAGTTCTTC. It codes for CASSPPKGTGGIEQFF. The chain links TRBV18 to TRBJ2-1; TRBD1 aligns across 11 bases. V lost 0 bases to trimming and J lost 9 bases; unmatched junction nucleotides: 7. Per the germline V gene, CDR1 is KGHSH and CDR2 is LQKENI. The CDR3 loop spans 16 amino acids. Full variable domain (rest looked up from reference TRBV18 and TRBJ2-1): NAGVMQNPRHLVRRRGQEARLRCSPMKGHSHVYWYRQLPEEGLKFMVYLQKENIIDESGMPKERFSAEFPKEGPSILRIQQVVRGDSAAYFCASSPPKGTGGIEQFFGPGTRLTVL.